What follows are 3 T cell receptor beta chains derived from one specimen sequenced in a study of identical twins. TCRdb independently ran MiXCR on the 5' RACE reads; one entry per CDR3 protein. The sample consists of hundreds of thousands of distinct CDR3 sequences, around 6% of them appearing once. Sequencing used naive T cells sorted from blood. The receptors shown here come from a man aged 18 to 29 in good health.

There are a few counts of this clonotype. V and J are TRBV6-2 or TRBV6-3 and TRBJ2-1; D may match TRBD1 or TRBD2 (6 bases each). CDR3 length: 15 amino acids. Germline V gene sequence: CDR1 MNHEY, CDR2 SVGEGT. Between the trimmed V and J ends, which lost 2 bases and 3 bases, there was a span of 11 bases. CDR3 in DNA: TGTGCCAGCAGTTACCGGGGGCCTGACTACAATGAGCAGTTCTTC. Protein: CASSYRGPDYNEQFF.

This clonotype was seen ten or more times. The chain carries TRBV5-5 and TRBJ2-1; the match to TRBD2 covers 10 bases. Germline-derived CDR1 and CDR2 are SGHKS and YYEKEE (reference sequence). The CDR3 totals 15 residues. After removal of 4 bases from V and 6 bases from J, the junction contained 7 bases not matched to a gene. The CDR3 DNA reads TGTGCCAGCAGCCCAAGCGGGAGGGCCCTCAATGAGCAGTTCTTC. This codes for CASSPSGRALNEQFF.

This clonotype was counted only a few times. The V and J genes are TRBV20-1 and TRBJ2-1; 14 bases match TRBD2. Germline CDR1 DFQATT, CDR2 SNEGSKA (reference sequence). This CDR3 spans 13 amino acids. V lost 5 bases and J lost 10; bases outside the gene matches: 4. The CDR3 region has the DNA TGCAGTGCTGGGACTAGCGGGAGTCGGGAGCAGTTCTTC. Its protein product is CSAGTSGSREQFF.